The 3 T cell receptor beta chains below were found in one sample sequenced in a study of glioma-infiltrating T cells (dated by TCRdb to 2016 to 2017). Instrument on record: Illumina MiSeq. The iRepertoire nested amplicon-rescue multiplex PCR (arm-PCR) platform was used to amplify TCR alpha and beta CDR3 regions from RNA. TCRdb ran its own pipeline on the public reads, namely fastp trimming at Q25 and MiXCR clone calling, and kept in-frame beta chains. Here each entry gathers all rows of one CDR3 protein and keeps the most common genes and DNA. The sample records more than 350,000 distinct CDR3 sequences, 41% of which are singletons. The ten largest make up about 11% of the sample. The sequenced sample consisted of glioma tissue, nonneoplastic brain tissue, or PBMCs (not recorded which). Receptor source: a human donor with low-grade glioma or glioblastoma, undergoing nonglioma brain surgery, or in good health (not recorded which).

This clonotype appeared a few times. V and J are TRBV24-1 and TRBJ1-1, with D tentatively TRBD1 (5 bases). Germline V gives CDR1 KGHDR, CDR2 SFDVKD. Trimming took off 10 bases at V and 0 bases at J, with 11 bases between the two ends. This CDR3 comprises 13 residues. CDR3 sequence: CATRDQLNTEAFF. The CDR3 DNA reads as TGTGCCACTCGGGACCAACTGAACACTGAAGCTTTCTTT.

This clonotype was recorded many times. This chain joins TRBV27 and TRBJ1-5; D gene unclear. The V gene lost 2 bases and the J gene lost 4 bases, with 6 bases spanning the gap. CDR1 is MNHEY and CDR2 is SMNVEV in the germline V gene (reference sequence). The CDR3 length is 13 residues. CDR3 region: CASSLVRNQPQHF. The CDR3 nucleotides are TGTGCCAGCAGTTTAGTGCGGAATCAGCCCCAGCATTTT.

Concerning this clonotype: A read error may explain this, as a much larger clone is one base away. The chain recombines TRBV7-2 with TRBJ1-1; no reliable D call. This CDR3 is 12 amino acids long. The ends were cut back, 6 bases at V and 3 bases at J, with 8 bases in the middle. The V gene's germline CDR1 is SGHTA and CDR2 FQGNSA. CDR3 bases: TGTGCCAGCAGGCGAACCCACACTGAAGCTTTCTTT. As protein: CASRRTHTEAFF.